A selection of T cell receptor beta chains follows, all from one sample in a study of shared clonotypes between healthy human individuals. Measured with immunoSEQ multiplex PCR; TCRdb has only the in-frame clones, and not every one. The profile shows around 300,000 clones, around 87% of them singletons. Sequencing was done on a sample of memory CD8+ T cells sorted from blood. These receptors all come from a man aged 18-30 years in good health. The CDR3 runs from the conserved cysteine through the conserved F or W. A D gene is named only where the DNA matches it firmly. The size field is filled for only some rows; it gives once, few, many or a size class.

NA	NA	TRBV2	14	TRBJ1-5	TGTGCCAGCGTGGGGGACCATAGCAATCAGCCCCAGCATTTT	CASVGDHSNQPQHF
NA	NA	TRBV11-2	15	TRBJ2-5	TGTGCCAGCAGAGGTCCCGGGCAGTCCCAGCAGACCCAGTACTTC	CASRGPGQSQQTQYF
NA	TRBD1	TRBV18	14	TRBJ1-1	TGTGCCAGCTCACCACGACAGGGGAACACTGAAGCTTTCTTT	CASSPRQGNTEAFF
NA	TRBD2	TRBV6-6	16	TRBJ2-3	TGTGCCAGCAGTTACTTCGGGCGGGGGGTCACAGATACGCAGTATTTT	CASSYFGRGVTDTQYF
NA	TRBD2	TRBV4-1	15	TRBJ2-1	TGCGCCAGCAGCCACCTAGCGGGCGGATACAATGAGCAGTTCTTC	CASSHLAGGYNEQFF
NA	NA	TRBV7-7	17	TRBJ2-2	TGTGCTAGCAGCTTATCCCGGGACTTATCGGCGTCCGGGGAGCTGTTTTTT	CASSLSRDLSASGELFF
NA	TRBD1	TRBV4-1	14	TRBJ1-2	TGCGCCAGCAGCCAAGTGACAGGGCCGAAGGGCTACACCTTC	CASSQVTGPKGYTF
few	NA	TRBV28	12	TRBJ2-1	TGTGCCAGCAGTTTTAGTGGGGGCGAGCAGTTCTTC	CASSFSGGEQFF
NA	TRBD2	TRBV9	16	TRBJ2-5	TGTGCCAGCAGCGCCAATAGCGGGTGGGGAGTAGAGACCCAGTACTTC	CASSANSGWGVETQYF
once	NA	TRBV11-2	15	TRBJ2-7	TGTGCCAGCAGCTTAAGCAGGGGAATTGAATACGAGCAGTACTTC	CASSLSRGIEYEQYF
NA	NA	TRBV30	16	TRBJ2-7	TGTGCCTGGAGTGGAGACCGGGCCTCAGTCACCTACGAGCAGTACTTC	CAWSGDRASVTYEQYF
few	NA	TRBV5-4	14	TRBJ2-6	TGTGCCAGCAGCCTTGCGGCCGAGGCCAACGTCCTGACTTTC	CASSLAAEANVLTF
once	NA	TRBV2	13	TRBJ1-1	TGTGCCAGCAGTACAGTTGTGCGTACTGAAGCTTTCTTT	CASSTVVRTEAFF
NA	TRBD1	TRBV13	14	TRBJ2-5	TGTGCCAGCAGCCTGGGACAGTACCAAGAGACCCAGTACTTC	CASSLGQYQETQYF
NA	NA	TRBV5-8	13	TRBJ1-5	TGTGCCAGCAGCTTGTGGGAAGCTCAGCCCCAGCATTTT	CASSLWEAQPQHF
NA	NA	TRBV5-6	15	TRBJ2-1	TGTGCCAGCAGCTTGGTTCTGTCCGGGGTGGCTGAGCAGTTCTTC	CASSLVLSGVAEQFF
NA	NA	TRBV9	14	TRBJ1-4	TGTGCCAGCAGCGGCCCCGGGTCAGGCCAAAAACTGTTTTTT	CASSGPGSGQKLFF